The entry that follows covers one T cell receptor (beta chain) sequence. Per the original methods: Counts of nucleated cells, estimated from reference gene primer amplification, were obtained. Using immunoSEQ multiplex PCR, the repertoire was profiled, and TCRdb retains in-frame clones only, with some absent. V, J and clone size are taken as reported in that table, and D and trimming were inferred from the DNA itself. This sample yields under 450,000 clones, of which 75% to 90% are seen a single time; less than 2% belongs to the top ten. The sample comes from a study of blood T cell repertoires in COVID-19. Study background: Samples taken during acute and convalescent COVID-19 were collected in the United States, Italy and Spain. PBMCs, B-cell-depleted T cells, or T cells were the source of the cDNA or gDNA that made up the material.

Enrolment of Seattle patients took place during active infection, and they were followed longitudinally. Sequences were obtained from peripheral blood. This clonotype originated in a woman aged 40-49 years with COVID-19, enrolled during active disease.

The CDR3 DNA reads TGTGCCAGCAGTTTACAAGGGACTAGCTTCAGCACAGATACGCAGTATTTT. Amino acids: CASSLQGTSFSTDTQYF. The chain recombines TRBV28 with TRBJ2-3, with 9 bases aligning to TRBD2. CDR1 and CDR2 (germline): MDHEN, SYDVKM. The CDR3 length is 17 residues. With 2 bases clipped from V and 0 bases from J, the junction kept 6 bases outside the gene matches. Complete variable domain (other parts from reference TRBV28 and TRBJ2-3): DVKVTQSSRYLVKRTGEKVFLECVQDMDHENMFWYRQDPGLGLRLIYFSYDVKMKEKGDIPEGYSVSREKKERFSLILESASTNQTSMYLCASSLQGTSFSTDTQYFGPGTRLTVL.